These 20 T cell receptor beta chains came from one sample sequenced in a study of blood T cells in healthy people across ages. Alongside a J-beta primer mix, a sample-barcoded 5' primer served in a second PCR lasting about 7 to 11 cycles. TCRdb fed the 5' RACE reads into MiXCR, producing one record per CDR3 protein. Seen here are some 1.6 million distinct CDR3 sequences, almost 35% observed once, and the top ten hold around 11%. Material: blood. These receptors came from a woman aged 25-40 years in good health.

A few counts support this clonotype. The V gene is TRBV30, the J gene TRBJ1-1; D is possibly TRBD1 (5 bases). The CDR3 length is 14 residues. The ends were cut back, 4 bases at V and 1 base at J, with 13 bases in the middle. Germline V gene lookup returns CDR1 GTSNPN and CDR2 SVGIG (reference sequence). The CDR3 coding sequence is TGTGCCTGGAACCCCGCGGGACCGAACACTGAAGCTTTCTTT. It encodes CAWNPAGPNTEAFF.

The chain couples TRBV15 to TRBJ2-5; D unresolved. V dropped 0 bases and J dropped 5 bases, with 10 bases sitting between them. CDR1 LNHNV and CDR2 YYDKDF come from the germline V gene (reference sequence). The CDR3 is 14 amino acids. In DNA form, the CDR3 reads TGTGCCACCAGCAGAGATTCGAATCGGGAGACCCAGTACTTC. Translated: CATSRDSNRETQYF.

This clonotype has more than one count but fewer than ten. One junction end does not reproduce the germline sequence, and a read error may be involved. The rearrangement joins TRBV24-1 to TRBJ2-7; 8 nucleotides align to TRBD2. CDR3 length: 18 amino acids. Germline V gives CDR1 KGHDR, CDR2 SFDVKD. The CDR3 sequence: CAASDPGLVKEESYEQYF. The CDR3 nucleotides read TGTGCCGCCAGTGATCCGGGACTAGTAAAGGAAGAGAGCTACGAGCAGTACTTC.

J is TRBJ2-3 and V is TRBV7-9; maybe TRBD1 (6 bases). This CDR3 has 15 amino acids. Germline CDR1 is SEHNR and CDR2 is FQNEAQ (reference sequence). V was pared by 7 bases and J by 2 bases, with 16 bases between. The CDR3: CASTSNRDPTDTQYF. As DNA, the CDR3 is TGTGCCAGCACCTCCAACAGGGACCCCACAGATACGCAGTATTTT.

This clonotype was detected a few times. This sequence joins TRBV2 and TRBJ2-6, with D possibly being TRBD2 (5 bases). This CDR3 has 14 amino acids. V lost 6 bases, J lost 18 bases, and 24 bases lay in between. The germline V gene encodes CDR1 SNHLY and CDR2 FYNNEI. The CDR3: CASSEHRTAVEGTF. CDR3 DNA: TGTGCCAGCAGCGAGCACCGGACGGCTGTTGAGGGGACTTTC.

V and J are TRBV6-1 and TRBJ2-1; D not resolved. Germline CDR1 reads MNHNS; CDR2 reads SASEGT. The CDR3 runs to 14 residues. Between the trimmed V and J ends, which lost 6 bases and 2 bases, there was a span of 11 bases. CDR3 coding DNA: TGTGCCAGCAGCCCGGCCAGTACCTACAATGAGCAGTTCTTC. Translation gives CASSPASTYNEQFF.

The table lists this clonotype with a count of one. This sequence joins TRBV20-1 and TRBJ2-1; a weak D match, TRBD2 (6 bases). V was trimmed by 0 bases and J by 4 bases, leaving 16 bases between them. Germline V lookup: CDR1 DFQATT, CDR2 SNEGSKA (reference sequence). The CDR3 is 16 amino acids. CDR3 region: CSARDRWAGSYNEQFF. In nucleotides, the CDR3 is TGCAGTGCTAGAGATCGGTGGGCGGGGTCTTACAATGAGCAGTTCTTC.

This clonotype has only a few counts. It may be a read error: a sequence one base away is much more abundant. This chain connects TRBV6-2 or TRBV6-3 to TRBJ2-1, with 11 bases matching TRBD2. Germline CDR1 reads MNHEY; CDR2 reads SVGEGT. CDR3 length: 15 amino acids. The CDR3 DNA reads TGTGTCAGCAGTAACCGACTAGCGGGGCTCAATGAGCAGTTCTTC. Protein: CVSSNRLAGLNEQFF.

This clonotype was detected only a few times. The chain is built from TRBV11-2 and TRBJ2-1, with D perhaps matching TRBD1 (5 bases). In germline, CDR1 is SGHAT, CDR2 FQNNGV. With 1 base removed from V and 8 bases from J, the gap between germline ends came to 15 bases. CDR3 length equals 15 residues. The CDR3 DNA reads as TGTGCCAGCAGCTTAGGATGGGGCCCGCAAGATGAGCAGTTCTTC. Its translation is CASSLGWGPQDEQFF. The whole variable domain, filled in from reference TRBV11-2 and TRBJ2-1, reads EAGVAQSPRYKIIEKRQSVAFWCNPISGHATLYWYQQILGQGPKLLIQFQNNGVVDDSQLPKDRFSAERLKGVDSTLKIQPAKLEDSAVYLCASSLGWGPQDEQFFGPGTRLTVL.

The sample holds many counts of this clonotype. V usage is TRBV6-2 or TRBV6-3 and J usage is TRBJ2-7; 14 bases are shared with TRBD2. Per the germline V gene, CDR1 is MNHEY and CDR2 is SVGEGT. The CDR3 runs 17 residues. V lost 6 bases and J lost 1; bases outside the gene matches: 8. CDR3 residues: CASSKTSGRATSYEQYF. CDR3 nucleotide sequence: TGTGCCAGCAGCAAGACTAGCGGGAGGGCTACGTCCTACGAGCAGTACTTC.

CDR3 region: CASSMSGKPEAFF. The CDR3 nucleotides are TGTGCCAGCAGCATGAGTGGGAAGCCTGAAGCTTTCTTT. The chain employs TRBV7-9 and TRBJ1-1; D gene ambiguous. Germline V gene sequence: CDR1 SEHNR, CDR2 FQNEAQ (reference sequence). V was trimmed by 5 bases and J by 6 bases, leaving 13 bases between them. This CDR3 comprises 13 residues.

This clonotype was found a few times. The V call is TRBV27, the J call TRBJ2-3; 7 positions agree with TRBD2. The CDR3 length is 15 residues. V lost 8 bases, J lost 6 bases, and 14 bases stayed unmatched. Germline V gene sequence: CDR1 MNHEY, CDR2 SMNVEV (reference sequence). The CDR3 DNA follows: TGTGCCAGCTCCTCGGGGGGAGGCCCGATGGATACGCAGTATTTT. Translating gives CASSSGGGPMDTQYF.

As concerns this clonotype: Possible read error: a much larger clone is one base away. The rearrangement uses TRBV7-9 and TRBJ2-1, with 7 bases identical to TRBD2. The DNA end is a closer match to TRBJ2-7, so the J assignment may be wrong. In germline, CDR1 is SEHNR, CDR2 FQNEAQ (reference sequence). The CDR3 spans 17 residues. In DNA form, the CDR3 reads TGTGCCAGCAGCTTAGCGGGAGGGCCCAGCTCCTACAATGAGCAGTACTTC. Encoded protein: CASSLAGGPSSYNEQYF.

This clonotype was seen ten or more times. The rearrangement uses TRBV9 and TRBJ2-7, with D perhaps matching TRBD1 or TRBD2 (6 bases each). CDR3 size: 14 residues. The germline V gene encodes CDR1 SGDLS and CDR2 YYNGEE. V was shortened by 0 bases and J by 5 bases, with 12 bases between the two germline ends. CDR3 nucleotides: TGTGCCAGCAGCGTAGGACCAGGGGAGGACGAGCAGTACTTC. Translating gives CASSVGPGEDEQYF.

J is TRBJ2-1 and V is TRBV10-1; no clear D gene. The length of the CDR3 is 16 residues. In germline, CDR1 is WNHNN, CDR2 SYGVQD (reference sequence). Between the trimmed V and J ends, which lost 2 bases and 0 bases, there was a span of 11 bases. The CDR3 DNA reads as TGCGCCAGCAGTGAGGCATGGACGAGCTCCTACAATGAGCAGTTCTTC. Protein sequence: CASSEAWTSSYNEQFF.

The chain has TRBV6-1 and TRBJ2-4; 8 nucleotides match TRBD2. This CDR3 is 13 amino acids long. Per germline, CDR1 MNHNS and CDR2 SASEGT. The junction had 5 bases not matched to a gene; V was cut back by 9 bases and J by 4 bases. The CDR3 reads CASRGGGKNIQYF. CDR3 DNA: TGTGCCAGTCGGGGGGGCGGTAAAAACATTCAGTACTTC.

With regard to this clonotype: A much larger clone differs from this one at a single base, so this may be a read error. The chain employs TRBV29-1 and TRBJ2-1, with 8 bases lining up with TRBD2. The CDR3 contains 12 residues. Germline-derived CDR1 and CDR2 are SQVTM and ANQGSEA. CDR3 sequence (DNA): TGCAGCGTTGGGGTAGCGGGGAATGGGCAGTTCTTC. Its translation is CSVGVAGNGQFF.

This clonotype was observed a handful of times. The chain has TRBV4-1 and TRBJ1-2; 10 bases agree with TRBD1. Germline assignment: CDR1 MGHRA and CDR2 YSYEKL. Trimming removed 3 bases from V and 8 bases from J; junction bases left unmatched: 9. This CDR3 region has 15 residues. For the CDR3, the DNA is TGCGCCAGCAGCCAGACGGGACAGGGGTCAGGAGGCTACACCTTC. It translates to CASSQTGQGSGGYTF.

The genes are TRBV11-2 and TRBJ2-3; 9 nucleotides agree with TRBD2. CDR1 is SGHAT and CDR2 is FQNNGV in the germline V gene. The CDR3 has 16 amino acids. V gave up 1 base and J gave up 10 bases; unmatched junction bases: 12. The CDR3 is CASSLVTSGSLRSQYF. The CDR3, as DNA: TGTGCCAGCAGCTTAGTGACTAGCGGCTCACTACGCTCGCAGTATTTT.

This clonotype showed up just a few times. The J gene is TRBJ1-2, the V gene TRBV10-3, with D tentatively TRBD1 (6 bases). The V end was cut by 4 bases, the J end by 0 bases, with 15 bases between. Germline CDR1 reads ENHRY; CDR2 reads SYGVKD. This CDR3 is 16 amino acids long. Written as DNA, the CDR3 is TGTGCCATCAGTGCGGGGCGGGGGGCGCCTAACTATGGCTACACCTTC. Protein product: CAISAGRGAPNYGYTF.